This T cell receptor beta chain was found in a study of Ad26.COV2.S vaccination and SARS-CoV-2 variants. As concerns this clone: The antigen remains unidentified.

The germline V gene encodes CDR1 MNHNY and CDR2 SVGAGI (reference sequence). Trimming shortened V by 2 bases and J by 9 bases, and 7 bases separated the two germline ends. The CDR3 loop spans 11 amino acids. The treatment denotes: around 19 received Ad26.COV2.S at low or high dose, single or two shots; roughly five received placebo; per-sample allocation not given. Specimen acquisition occurred on day 63 following the initial vaccine or placebo injection. Study-level results: Non-spike TCR breadth was similar in vaccine and placebo recipients.

TCRdb keeps only in-frame clones here, not all; method: immunoSEQ multiplex PCR. The sample shows fewer than 600,000 clones, roughly 87% of them seen only once. This receptor was obtained from a person between 18 and 65 years old who received the Ad26.COV2.S COVID-19 vaccine or a placebo. The sample was peripheral blood, taken in a trial of Ad26.COV2.S vaccine versus placebo. The rearrangement joins TRBV6-6 to TRBJ2-5; D not certain. The CDR3, as DNA: TGTGCCAGCAGTTACCCCGGTCCCCAGTACTTC. Amino acid sequence: CASSYPGPQYF.